Here is one T cell receptor beta chain with its context. The CDR3 spans 13 residues. CDR1 is SQVTM, CDR2 ANQGSEA, per germline. Trimming removed 6 bases from V and 4 bases from J; junction bases left unmatched: 7. Negative isolation yielded CD4+ and CD8+ T cells, and FACS enriched TEMRA cells. These data come from a study of CD8 T cells in Susac syndrome. Random-hexamer reverse transcription was applied to about 0.45 to 1 ug RNA. TCR beta CDR3 was amplified by immunoSEQ multiplex PCR. This amplification extended across 54 Vbeta and 13 Jbeta segments. Using its own MiXCR run on the immunoSEQ multiplex PCR reads, TCRdb lists one record per CDR3 protein. In the table there are some 400,000 distinct CDR3 sequences, 75% to 90% of which are singletons.

The sequenced material came from CD8+ T cells from PBMCs. The J gene is TRBJ1-2, the V gene TRBV29-1; 8 nucleotides line up with TRBD1. The clonotype was recovered from a human donor with multiple sclerosis. This CDR3 is CSVSRDRSYGYTF. CDR3 DNA: TGCAGCGTCTCCCGGGACAGGTCCTATGGCTACACCTTC.